Sequencing of this T cell receptor (beta chain) was carried out in a study of graft-versus-host responses after intestinal transplantation. Turning to the study itself: Recipients received multivisceral, liver-intestinal, or isolated intestinal transplants. Each patient got anti-thymocyte globulin induction, then tacrolimus and steroids for three to four years.

The ends were cut back, 0 bases at V and 2 bases at J, with 7 bases in the middle. The germline CDR1 and CDR2 sequences are MDHEN and SYDVKM. The CDR3 has 14 residues. The study's findings and limits: Early post-transplant HvG declines tracked with peak circulating GvH clone levels. GvH clones detected in recipient marrow included some appearing first in ileum or blood.

Worth noting for this clone: Antigen: not known.

Data came from immunoSEQ multiplex PCR; TCRdb stores just in-frame clones and leaves some out. This sample has 85,000 to 90,000 clones, with over 85% found just once. The sequence came from a human donor who received an intestinal transplant. Specimen: unstimulated CD4+ T cells sorted from spleen or lymph node cells, collected before intestinal transplant. The chain recombines TRBV28 with TRBJ2-5; D ambiguous. CDR3 nucleotide sequence: TGTGCCAGCAGTTTATGGGCATCTCAAGAGACCCAGTACTTC. Protein product: CASSLWASQETQYF.